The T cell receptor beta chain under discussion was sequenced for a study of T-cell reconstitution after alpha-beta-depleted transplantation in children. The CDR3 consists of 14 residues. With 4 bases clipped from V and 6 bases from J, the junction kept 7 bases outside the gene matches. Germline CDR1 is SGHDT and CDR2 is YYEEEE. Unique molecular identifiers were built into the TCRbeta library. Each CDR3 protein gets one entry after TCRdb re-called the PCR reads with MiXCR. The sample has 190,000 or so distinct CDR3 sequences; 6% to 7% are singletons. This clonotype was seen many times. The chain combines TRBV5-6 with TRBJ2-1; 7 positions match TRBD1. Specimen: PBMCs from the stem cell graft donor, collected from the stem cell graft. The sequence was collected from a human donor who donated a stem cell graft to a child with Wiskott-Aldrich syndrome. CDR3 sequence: CASSTPRGRNEQFF. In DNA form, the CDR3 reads TGTGCCAGCAGCACCCCGAGGGGGCGCAATGAGCAGTTCTTC.